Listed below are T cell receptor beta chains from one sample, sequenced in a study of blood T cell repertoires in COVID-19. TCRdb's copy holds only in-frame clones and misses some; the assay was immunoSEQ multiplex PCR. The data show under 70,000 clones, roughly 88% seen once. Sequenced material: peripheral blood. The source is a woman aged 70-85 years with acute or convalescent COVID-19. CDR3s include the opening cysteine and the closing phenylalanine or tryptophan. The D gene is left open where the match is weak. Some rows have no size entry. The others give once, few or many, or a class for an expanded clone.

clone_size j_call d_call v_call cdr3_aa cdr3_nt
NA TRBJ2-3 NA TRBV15 CATSRKQGGDTQYF TGTGCCACCAGCAGGAAACAGGGTGGAGATACGCAGTATTTT
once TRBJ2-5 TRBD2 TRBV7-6 CASSLAVSLAEGTQYF TGTGCCAGCAGCTTAGCGGTTAGTCTAGCGGAAGGGACCCAGTACTTC
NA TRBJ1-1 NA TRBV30 CAWRAGSAGNTEAFF TGTGCCTGGAGGGCTGGGAGCGCTGGGAACACTGAAGCTTTCTTT
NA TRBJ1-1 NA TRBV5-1 CASSVDRNTEAFF TGCGCCAGCAGCGTCGACAGGAACACTGAAGCTTTCTTT
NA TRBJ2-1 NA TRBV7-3 CASSLITGNEQFF TGTGCCAGCAGCTTAATCACGGGCAATGAGCAGTTCTTC
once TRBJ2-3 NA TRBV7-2 CASSLTGSTDTQYF TGTGCCAGCAGCTTAACGGGATCGACAGATACGCAGTATTTT
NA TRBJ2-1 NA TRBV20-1 CSAVREYEQFF TGCAGTGCTGTAAGGGAGTATGAGCAGTTCTTC
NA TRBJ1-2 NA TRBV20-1 CSARDTRRSSF TGCAGTGCTAGAGATACGAGGCGGTCCTCTTTT
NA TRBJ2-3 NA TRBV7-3 CASSLSRVDDTQYF TGTGCCAGCAGCTTAAGTCGAGTCGATGATACGCAGTATTTT
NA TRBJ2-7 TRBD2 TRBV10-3 CAISESTGGRVGGDEQYF TGTGCCATCAGTGAGTCGACGGGAGGAAGGGTGGGGGGTGACGAGCAGTACTTC
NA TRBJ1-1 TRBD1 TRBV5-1 CASSGTGEATEAFF TGCGCCAGCAGCGGTACAGGGGAGGCCACTGAAGCTTTCTTT
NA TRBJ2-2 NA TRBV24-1 CATSESSGELFF TGTGCCACCAGTGAGAGTTCCGGGGAGCTGTTTTTT
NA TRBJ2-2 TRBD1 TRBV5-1 CASSSGEQGAPGELFF TGCGCCAGCAGCTCCGGCGAACAGGGGGCCCCCGGGGAGCTGTTTTTT
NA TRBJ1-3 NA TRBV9 CASSAAALPGNTIYF TGTGCCAGCAGCGCCGCGGCCTTACCTGGAAACACCATATATTTT
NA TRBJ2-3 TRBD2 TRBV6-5 CASSRSGAFTDTQYF TGTGCCAGCAGCCGTAGCGGGGCGTTCACAGATACGCAGTATTTT
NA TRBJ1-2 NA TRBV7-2 CASSLAVTDLSGYTF TGTGCCAGCAGCTTAGCGGTCACAGATCTCTCTGGCTACACCTTC
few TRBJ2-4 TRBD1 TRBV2 CASSVTGGGIQYF TGTGCCAGCAGTGTTACAGGGGGCGGGATTCAGTACTTC
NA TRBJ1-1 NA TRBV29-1 CSVEFAGSSTEAFF TGCAGCGTTGAGTTCGCAGGGTCAAGCACTGAAGCTTTCTTT
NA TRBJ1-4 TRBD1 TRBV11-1 CASSSTGMATNEKLFF TGTGCCAGCAGCTCGACAGGGATGGCAACTAATGAAAAACTGTTTTTT
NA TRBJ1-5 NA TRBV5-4 CASSLTGDSNQPQHF TGTGCCAGCAGCTTGACGGGGGATAGCAATCAGCCCCAGCATTTT
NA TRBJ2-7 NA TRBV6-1 CASSELTGPYEQYF TGTGCCAGCAGTGAATTGACAGGTCCCTACGAGCAGTACTTC
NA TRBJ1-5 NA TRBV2 CASSGQNSNQPQHF TGTGCCAGCAGTGGACAGAATAGCAATCAGCCCCAGCATTTT
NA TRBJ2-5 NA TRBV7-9 CASSPREGARETQYF TGTGCCAGCAGCCCCCGGGAGGGGGCGCGGGAGACCCAGTACTTC
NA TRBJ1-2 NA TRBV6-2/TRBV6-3 CASSYDSGQFYGYTF TGTGCCAGCAGTTACGATAGTGGGCAGTTCTATGGCTACACCTTC
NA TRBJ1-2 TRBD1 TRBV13 CASSLGYRGSYTF TGTGCCAGCAGCTTAGGCTACAGGGGCAGCTACACCTTC
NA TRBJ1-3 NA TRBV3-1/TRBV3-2 CASSQQWTSGNTIYF TGTGCCAGCAGCCAACAGTGGACTTCTGGAAACACCATATATTTT
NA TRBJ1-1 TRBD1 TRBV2 CASRTPGQGAEAFF TGTGCCAGCAGGACCCCCGGACAGGGGGCTGAAGCTTTCTTT
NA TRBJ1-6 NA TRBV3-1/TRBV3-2 CASSQAEGGYNSPLHF TGTGCCAGCAGCCAAGCCGAGGGGGGGTATAATTCACCCCTCCACTTT